The T cell receptor (beta chain) under discussion was sequenced for a study of blood T cell repertoires in COVID-19. The CDR3 is 13 residues long. With 4 bases clipped from V and 2 bases from J, the junction kept 1 base outside the gene matches. Germline V gene lookup returns CDR1 SNHLY and CDR2 FYNNEI. Profiled with immunoSEQ multiplex PCR; TCRdb holds only in-frame clones, not every one. The repertoire includes 200,000 to 250,000 clones, roughly 86% of them detected once, and 2% to 2.5% sits in the top ten. Sample: PBMCs or T cells enriched from blood (not recorded which). The chain links TRBV2 to TRBJ1-2, with TRBD1 identical over 7 bases. The sequence came from a woman aged 50 to 60 who had recovered from COVID-19. The CDR3 is CASSADRNYGYTF. CDR3 coding DNA: TGTGCCAGCAGTGCGGACAGGAACTATGGCTACACCTTC.